This TCR beta chain was profiled in a study of metastatic and nonmetastatic thyroid tumors. Study-wide context: Patients with malignant and benign thyroid disease provided blood and tumor or nodule tissue, whose repertoires were compared.

Treatment of any kind had been given to no patient before thyroid surgery. As for this clone: Antigen specificity is unknown.

Original analysis: Clinicopathological groups differed in CDR3, with these differences serving to build a distant-metastasis classifier for papillary thyroid cancer. TCRdb re-called the PCR reads via MiXCR. Here the V and J calls rest on TCRdb's processing, not on the authors' analysis. The data show about 38,000 clones, with over 40% seen just once and around a quarter held by the top ten. Study-wide points: Malignant thyroid tumors reportedly exceeded benign nodules significantly in TCR beta diversity, with the difference appearing in blood and tumor.

The sequenced sample was tumor tissue. The clonotype originates from a male donor with papillary thyroid cancer or a benign thyroid nodule (not recorded which). Some clones in this sample may be carry-over from other donors' samples.

CDR3 in DNA: TGTGCCTGGAACCGTAGGACTACAGATACGCAGTATTTT. Translating gives CAWNRRTTDTQYF. The V gene is TRBV30, the J gene TRBJ2-3, with TRBD2 as a possible D gene (5 bases). The length of the CDR3 is 13 residues. The germline V gene has CDR1 GTSNPN and CDR2 SVGIG (reference sequence). V lost 4 bases, J lost 3 bases, and 11 bases lay in between.